One sample yielded the 23 T cell receptor beta chains listed below, sequenced in a study of T cell responses to AZD1222 COVID-19 vaccine. The repertoire was sequenced with immunoSEQ multiplex PCR; TCRdb's copy has only in-frame clones and lacks some. This table has 90,000 to 150,000 clones, 91% appearing once. The sample in question was peripheral blood, obtained on day 0 of AZD1222 vaccination. These TCRs come from an adult in good health.

The chain is built from TRBV19 and TRBJ1-4; no definite D call. CDR1 is LNHDA, CDR2 SQIVND, per germline (reference sequence). The CDR3 is 13 amino acids. Trimming stripped 7 bases from V and 10 bases from J, with 16 bases between. DNA of the CDR3: TGTGCCAGTACCGAGGAGCGGAGAGGAAAACTGTTTTTT. It yields the protein CASTEERRGKLFF.

The rearrangement links TRBV5-1 to TRBJ2-5, with 10 bases that match TRBD2. Germline trimming cut 1 base from V and 6 bases from J; bases unmatched to any gene: 18. In germline, CDR1 is SGHRS, CDR2 YFSETQ. CDR3 length equals 19 residues. This CDR3 is CASSLTRTSGERSPKTQYF. In DNA, the CDR3 is TGCGCCAGCAGCTTGACCAGGACTAGCGGTGAGAGGAGCCCAAAGACCCAGTACTTC.

V is TRBV29-1 and J is TRBJ1-4; D gene unclear. In germline, CDR1 is SQVTM, CDR2 ANQGSEA. The CDR3 loop spans 16 amino acids. Trimming shortened V by 2 bases and J by 0 bases, and 13 bases separated the two germline ends. The CDR3 bases are TGCAGCGTTGAAACCGTCTCGGCTGCAACTAATGAAAAACTGTTTTTT. Translated: CSVETVSAATNEKLFF.

V is TRBV29-1 and J is TRBJ2-7; TRBD2 might be the D (6 bases). This CDR3 contains 13 residues. Germline CDR1 and CDR2: SQVTM and ANQGSEA. V lost 3 bases and J 5 bases, leaving 14 bases between the germline ends. The CDR3 here is CSVERGLEDEQYF. The CDR3 bases are TGCAGCGTTGAGAGGGGACTGGAGGACGAGCAGTACTTC.

The V and J genes are TRBV5-1 and TRBJ1-4; D ambiguous. The germline V gene encodes CDR1 SGHRS and CDR2 YFSETQ. Trimming pared 5 bases from V and 3 bases from J, leaving 14 bases between. This CDR3 is built from 15 residues. In DNA, the CDR3 is TGCGCCAGCAGACTGACCTTATCCCCTAATGAAAAACTGTTTTTT. Protein sequence: CASRLTLSPNEKLFF.

The J gene is TRBJ1-4, the V gene TRBV27; tentative D call: TRBD1 (6 bases). V was clipped by 5 bases and J by 4 bases, with 14 bases between them. The germline gives CDR1 MNHEY, CDR2 SMNVEV (reference sequence). This CDR3 is built from 15 residues. Here the CDR3 reads CASSPWQGFNEKLFF. The DNA of the CDR3 is TGTGCCAGCAGTCCATGGCAGGGGTTTAATGAAAAACTGTTTTTT. Variable domain in full (rest from reference TRBV27 and TRBJ1-4): EAQVTQNPRYLITVTGKKLTVTCSQNMNHEYMSWYRQDPGLGLRQIYYSMNVEVTDKGDVPEGYKVSRKEKRNFPLILESPSPNQTSLYFCASSPWQGFNEKLFFGSGTQLSVL.

This CDR3 is CASSNKTGVNRNTIYF. CDR3 nucleotides: TGTGCCAGCAGCAATAAGACAGGGGTCAATCGAAACACCATATATTTT. V and J are TRBV21-1 and TRBJ1-3; the table calls TRBD1, which could not be checked here. TRBV21-1 has pseudogene status. The CDR3 covers 16 residues.

The rearrangement joins TRBV10-3 to TRBJ1-4; D call uncertain. In germline, CDR1 is ENHRY, CDR2 SYGVKD. V lost 8 bases, J lost 0 bases, and 7 bases lay in between. CDR3 length: 13 amino acids. The CDR3 sequence: CAIAGTTNEKLFF. CDR3 nucleotides: TGTGCCATCGCGGGTACAACTAATGAAAAACTGTTTTTT.

The chain has TRBV6-6 and TRBJ2-3; D ambiguous. Germline V gene sequence: CDR1 MNHNY, CDR2 SVGAGI (reference sequence). V shed 6 bases and J shed 0 bases, with 7 bases lying between them. CDR3 length: 13 amino acids. The CDR3 spells CASRPDSTDTQYF. The CDR3 coding sequence is TGTGCCAGCAGGCCGGATAGCACAGATACGCAGTATTTT.

In DNA, the CDR3 is TGTGCCAGCAGCAGGACTAGCGGCAATGAGCAGTTCTTC. It is translated as CASSRTSGNEQFF. J is TRBJ2-1 and V is TRBV9, with 10 bases aligning to TRBD2. This CDR3 has 13 residues. Germline assignment: CDR1 SGDLS and CDR2 YYNGEE. Losses at the gene ends were 4 bases for V and 6 bases for J; bases not matched to a gene: 1.

In this sample, this clone turned up once. V is TRBV10-1 and J is TRBJ2-5; D might be TRBD1 or TRBD2, each matching 5 bases. CDR1 and CDR2 from the germline V gene are WNHNN and SYGVQD (reference sequence). Trimming took off 3 bases at V and 5 bases at J, with 13 bases between the two ends. The CDR3 runs to 14 residues. CDR3 bases: TGCGCCAGCAGTGATCGGACGTGGGGGGAGACCCAGTACTTC. As protein: CASSDRTWGETQYF.

The V call is TRBV30, the J call TRBJ2-2, with a possible D match to TRBD1 (6 bases). CDR3 length: 16 amino acids. The V end lost 2 bases, the J end lost 2 bases, and 15 bases lay between the germline ends. The V gene's germline CDR1 is GTSNPN and CDR2 SVGIG (reference sequence). The CDR3 loop is CAWSLDSLSNTGELFF. DNA of the CDR3: TGTGCCTGGAGTCTGGACAGCTTATCAAACACCGGGGAGCTGTTTTTT.

V and J are TRBV6-2 or TRBV6-3 and TRBJ1-1; D not resolved. CDR3 length: 15 amino acids. Trimming shortened V by 0 bases and J by 3 bases, and 11 bases separated the two germline ends. CDR1 MNHEY and CDR2 SVGEGT come from the germline V gene. The CDR3 nucleotides read TGTGCCAGCAGTTACTCGGACTTCGGGGACACTGAAGCTTTCTTT. Amino acid sequence: CASSYSDFGDTEAFF.

The J gene is TRBJ2-3, the V gene TRBV6-5; D gene unclear. Germline lookup yields CDR1 MNHEY and CDR2 SVGAGI. V lost 5 bases and J 7 bases, leaving 7 bases between the germline ends. CDR3 length: 11 residues. For the CDR3, the DNA is TGTGCCAGCAGTCGTGAAAATACGCAGTATTTT. Translated: CASSRENTQYF.

V gene TRBV7-9 combines with J gene TRBJ1-2, with 9 bases lining up with TRBD1. The V gene end was trimmed by 5 bases and the J gene end by 6 bases; junction bases not matched to a gene: 7. Germline assignment: CDR1 SEHNR and CDR2 FQNEAQ (reference sequence). The CDR3 is made up of 14 amino acids. The CDR3 DNA follows: TGTGCCAGCAGCCCCGCCGGGACAGGGAATGGCTACACCTTC. It is translated as CASSPAGTGNGYTF.

This sequence joins TRBV7-6 and TRBJ1-5, with D tentatively TRBD1 (5 bases). Trimming took off 1 base at V and 1 base at J, with 11 bases between the two ends. The CDR3 runs 16 residues. From germline, CDR1 is SGHVS and CDR2 FNYEAQ. The CDR3 coding sequence is TGTGCCAGCAGCTTAGGGGGCGCAGGAAGCAATCAGCCCCAGCATTTT. It is translated as CASSLGGAGSNQPQHF. The variable domain in full, completed from reference TRBV7-6 and TRBJ1-5, reads GAGVSQSPRYKVTKRGQDVALRCDPISGHVSLYWYRQALGQGPEFLTYFNYEAQQDKSGLPNDRFSAERPEGSISTLTIQRTEQRDSAMYRCASSLGGAGSNQPQHFGDGTRLSIL.

The DNA for the CDR3 is TGTGCCAGCAGCCCTGGGACTAGCGGGCGGTTCTTC. This sequence encodes CASSPGTSGRFF. J is TRBJ2-1 and V is TRBV14; 12 bases are shared with TRBD2. The J segment lost 15 bases and the V segment lost 4 bases, leaving 4 bases of the junction unmatched. Germline values: CDR1 SGHDN, CDR2 FVKESK. This CDR3 has 12 amino acids.

V usage is TRBV19 and J usage is TRBJ1-2; maybe TRBD1 (5 bases). This CDR3 is built from 10 residues. Germline V CDR1 and CDR2: LNHDA, SQIVND (reference sequence). V was shortened by 10 bases and J by 8 bases, with 11 bases between the two germline ends. The CDR3 protein is CATGYRGYTF. The DNA of the CDR3 is TGTGCCACTGGTTACAGGGGCTACACCTTC.

The chain combines TRBV28 with TRBJ1-5, with no clear D. The CDR3 is 12 residues long. The germline CDR1 and CDR2 sequences are MDHEN and SYDVKM. With 1 base removed from V and 5 bases from J, the gap between germline ends came to 3 bases. CDR3 amino acids: CASSLYDQPQHF. CDR3 in DNA: TGTGCCAGCAGTTTATACGATCAGCCCCAGCATTTT.

The chain employs TRBV19 and TRBJ1-5; TRBD1 matches 9 bases. This CDR3 region has 15 residues. The germline V gene encodes CDR1 LNHDA and CDR2 SQIVND (reference sequence). V trimming: 5 bases; J trimming: 1 base; junction bases outside the gene matches: 3. This CDR3 reads CASSGGQGSNQPQHF. The DNA for the CDR3 is TGTGCCAGTAGTGGGGGACAGGGAAGCAATCAGCCCCAGCATTTT.

The V gene is TRBV6-4, the J gene TRBJ2-3, with 7 bases that match TRBD1. CDR1 is MRHNA and CDR2 is SNTAGT in the germline V gene. The J segment lost 1 base and the V segment lost 2 bases, leaving 0 bases of the junction unmatched. The CDR3 is 14 residues long. In DNA form, the CDR3 reads TGTGCCAGCAGTGACACAGGGGGCACAGATACGCAGTATTTT. Its protein product is CASSDTGGTDTQYF.

The V and J genes are TRBV5-1 and TRBJ1-1, with D maybe TRBD1 (5 bases). Germline V gene lookup returns CDR1 SGHRS and CDR2 YFSETQ. CDR3 length equals 13 residues. V lost 2 bases to trimming and J lost 4 bases, with 9 bases between them. The CDR3 spells CASSFGGRTEAFF. In DNA form, the CDR3 reads TGCGCCAGCAGCTTTGGGGGTCGCACTGAAGCTTTCTTT.

The chain has TRBV10-3 and TRBJ2-4; 10 nucleotides agree with TRBD1. The CDR3 loop spans 16 amino acids. Trimming cost V 10 bases and J 0 bases; bases outside gene matches: 9. Germline V lookup: CDR1 ENHRY, CDR2 SYGVKD. This chain's CDR3 is CATGTGEGLAKNIQYF. CDR3 coding DNA: TGTGCCACCGGGACAGGGGAGGGTTTAGCCAAAAACATTCAGTACTTC.